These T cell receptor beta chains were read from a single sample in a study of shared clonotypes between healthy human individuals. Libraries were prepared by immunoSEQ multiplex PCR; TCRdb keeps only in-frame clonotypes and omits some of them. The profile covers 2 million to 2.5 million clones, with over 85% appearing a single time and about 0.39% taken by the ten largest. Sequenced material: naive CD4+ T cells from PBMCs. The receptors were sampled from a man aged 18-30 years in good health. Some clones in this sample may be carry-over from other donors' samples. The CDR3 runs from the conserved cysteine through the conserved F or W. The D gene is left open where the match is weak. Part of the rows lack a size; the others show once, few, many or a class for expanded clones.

CDR3 protein: CASSLPAGGTGSFGDTQYF
CDR3 DNA: TGTGCCAGCAGTCTCCCGGCGGGTGGGACGGGGAGTTTCGGAGATACGCAGTATTTT
J gene: TRBJ2-3
clone size: NA
D gene: NA
V gene: TRBV28
CDR3 length: 19

CDR3 protein: CASSRRAGTGSTGELFF
CDR3 DNA: TGTGCCAGCAGTAGAAGGGCCGGGACAGGGAGTACCGGGGAGCTGTTTTTT
J gene: TRBJ2-2
clone size: NA
D gene: TRBD1
V gene: TRBV28
CDR3 length: 17

CDR3 protein: CASSFVFGQGYYYEQYF
CDR3 DNA: TGTGCCAGCAGCTTTGTTTTTGGGCAGGGGTATTACTACGAGCAGTACTTC
J gene: TRBJ2-7
clone size: NA
D gene: NA
V gene: TRBV7-9
CDR3 length: 17

CDR3 protein: CASSLVGSGRGETQYF
CDR3 DNA: TGTGCCAGCAGCTTGGTTGGTAGCGGGAGGGGGGAGACCCAGTACTTC
J gene: TRBJ2-5
clone size: NA
D gene: TRBD2
V gene: TRBV5-4
CDR3 length: 16

CDR3 protein: CATTGVLVNSPLHF
CDR3 DNA: TGTGCCACGACAGGGGTTTTGGTGAATTCACCCCTCCACTTT
J gene: TRBJ1-6
clone size: NA
D gene: TRBD1
V gene: TRBV28
CDR3 length: 14

CDR3 protein: CASSLGESDGYTF
CDR3 DNA: TGCGCCAGCAGCTTGGGTGAGAGCGATGGCTACACCTTC
J gene: TRBJ1-2
clone size: NA
D gene: NA
V gene: TRBV5-1
CDR3 length: 13

CDR3 protein: CASSAGLGPSGELFF
CDR3 DNA: TGCGCCAGCAGCGCGGGACTAGGGCCTTCGGGGGAGCTGTTTTTT
J gene: TRBJ2-2
clone size: once
D gene: TRBD2
V gene: TRBV5-1
CDR3 length: 15

CDR3 protein: CASSLDREAPYEQYF
CDR3 DNA: TGCGCCAGCAGCTTGGACCGGGAGGCCCCCTACGAGCAGTACTTC
J gene: TRBJ2-7
clone size: NA
D gene: TRBD2
V gene: TRBV5-1
CDR3 length: 15

CDR3 protein: CATSRDLANQPQHF
CDR3 DNA: TGTGCCACCAGCAGAGATCTGGCCAATCAGCCCCAGCATTTT
J gene: TRBJ1-5
clone size: once
D gene: NA
V gene: TRBV15
CDR3 length: 14

CDR3 protein: CASPWDSTYEQYF
CDR3 DNA: TGTGCCAGCCCGTGGGACAGCACCTACGAGCAGTACTTC
J gene: TRBJ2-7
clone size: NA
D gene: TRBD1
V gene: TRBV28
CDR3 length: 13

CDR3 protein: CASSLERANEKLFF
CDR3 DNA: TGTGCCAGCAGCTTAGAACGGGCTAATGAAAAACTGTTTTTT
J gene: TRBJ1-4
clone size: NA
D gene: NA
V gene: TRBV7-9
CDR3 length: 14